The 4 T cell receptor beta chains in this list originate from one sample, sequenced in a study of blood T cell repertoires in COVID-19. Sequencing was performed with immunoSEQ multiplex PCR; in TCRdb, only in-frame clones are kept and a portion is missing. The table shows around 58,000 clones, with 70% to 90% occurring only once. The material sequenced was PBMCs or T cells enriched from blood (not recorded which). The source is a woman aged 40 to 50 with acute COVID-19.

This clone turned up a few times. The chain joins TRBV28 to TRBJ1-2; possibly TRBD1 for D (5 bases). Trimming removed 5 bases at V and 5 bases at J, with 12 bases between. CDR3 size: 13 residues. Per the germline V gene, CDR1 is MDHEN and CDR2 is SYDVKM. The CDR3 is CASSRSRQYGYTF. CDR3 nucleotide sequence: TGTGCCAGCAGTCGATCCCGACAGTATGGCTACACCTTC.

This clone was seen only a few times. This sequence joins TRBV28 and TRBJ1-6, with TRBD1 identical over 7 bases. This CDR3 contains 15 residues. Germline V gene sequence: CDR1 MDHEN, CDR2 SYDVKM. V trimming: 2 bases; J trimming: 7 bases; junction bases outside the gene matches: 5. The CDR3 is CASSLVDRENSPLHF. CDR3 DNA sequence: TGTGCCAGCAGTTTAGTCGACAGGGAAAATTCACCCCTCCACTTT.

The V gene is TRBV9, the J gene TRBJ1-6; D may be TRBD1 (6 bases). The CDR3 covers 13 residues. V lost 3 bases to trimming and J lost 12 bases, with 13 bases between them. Per the germline V gene, CDR1 is SGDLS and CDR2 is YYNGEE. The CDR3 DNA reads as TGTGCCAGCAGCGGCGGGGGGCCGGAACCCCTCCACTTT. Protein: CASSGGGPEPLHF. Drawing the rest from reference TRBV9 and TRBJ1-6, the complete variable domain is DSGVTQTPKHLITATGQRVTLRCSPRSGDLSVYWYQQSLDQGLQFLIQYYNGEERAKGNILERFSAQQFPDLHSELNLSSLELGDSALYFCASSGGGPEPLHFGNGTRLTVT.

The V gene is TRBV5-4, the J gene TRBJ2-3; 9 bases match TRBD1. With V trimmed by 5 bases and J by 5 bases, 15 bases remained unmatched. The CDR3 has 17 amino acids. Germline loops: CDR1 SGHNT, CDR2 YYREEE (reference sequence). In nucleotides, the CDR3 is TGTGCCAGCAGTCCCGCGGGCCGGGACAGGGCCAGAGATACGCAGTATTTT. This translates into CASSPAGRDRARDTQYF.